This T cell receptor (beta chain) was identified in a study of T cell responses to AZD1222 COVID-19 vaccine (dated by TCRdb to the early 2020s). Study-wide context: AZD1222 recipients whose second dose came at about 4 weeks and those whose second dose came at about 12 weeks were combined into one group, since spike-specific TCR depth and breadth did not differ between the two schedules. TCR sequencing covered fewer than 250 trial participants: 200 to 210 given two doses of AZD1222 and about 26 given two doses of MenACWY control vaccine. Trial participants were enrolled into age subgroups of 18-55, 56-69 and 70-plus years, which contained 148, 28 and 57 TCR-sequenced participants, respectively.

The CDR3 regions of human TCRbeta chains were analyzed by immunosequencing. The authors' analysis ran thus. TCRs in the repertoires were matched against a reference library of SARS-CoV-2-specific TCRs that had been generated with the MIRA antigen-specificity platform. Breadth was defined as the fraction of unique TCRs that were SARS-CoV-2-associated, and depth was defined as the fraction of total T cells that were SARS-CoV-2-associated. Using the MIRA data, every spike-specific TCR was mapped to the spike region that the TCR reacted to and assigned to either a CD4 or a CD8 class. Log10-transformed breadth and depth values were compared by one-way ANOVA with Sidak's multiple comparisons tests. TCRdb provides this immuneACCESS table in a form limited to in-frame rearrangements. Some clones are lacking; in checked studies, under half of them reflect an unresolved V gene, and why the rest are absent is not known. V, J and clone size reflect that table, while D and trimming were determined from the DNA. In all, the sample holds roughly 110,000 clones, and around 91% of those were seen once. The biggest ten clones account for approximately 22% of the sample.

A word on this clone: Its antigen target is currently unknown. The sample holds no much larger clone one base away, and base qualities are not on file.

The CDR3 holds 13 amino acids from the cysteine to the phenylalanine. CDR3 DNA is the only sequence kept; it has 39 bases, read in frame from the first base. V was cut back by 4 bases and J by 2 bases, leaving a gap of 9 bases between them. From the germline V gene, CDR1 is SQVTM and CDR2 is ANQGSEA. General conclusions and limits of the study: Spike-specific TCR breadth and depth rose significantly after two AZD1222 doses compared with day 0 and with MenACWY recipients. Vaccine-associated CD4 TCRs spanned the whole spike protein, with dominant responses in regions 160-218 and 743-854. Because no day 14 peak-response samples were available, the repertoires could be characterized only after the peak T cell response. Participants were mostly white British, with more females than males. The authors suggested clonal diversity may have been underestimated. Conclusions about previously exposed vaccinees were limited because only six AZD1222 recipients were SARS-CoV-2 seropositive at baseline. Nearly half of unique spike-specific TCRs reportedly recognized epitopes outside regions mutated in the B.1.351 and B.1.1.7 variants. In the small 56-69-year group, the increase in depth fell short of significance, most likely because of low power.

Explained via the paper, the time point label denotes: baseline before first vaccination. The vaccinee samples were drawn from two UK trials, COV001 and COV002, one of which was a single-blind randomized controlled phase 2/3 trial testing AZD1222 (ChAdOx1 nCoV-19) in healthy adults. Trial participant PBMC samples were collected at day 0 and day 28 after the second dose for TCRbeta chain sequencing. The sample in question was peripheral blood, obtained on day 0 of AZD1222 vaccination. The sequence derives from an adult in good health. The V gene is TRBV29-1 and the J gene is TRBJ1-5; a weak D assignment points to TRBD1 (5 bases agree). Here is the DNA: TGCAGCGTTGCAGGAGGGGGCAATCAGCCCCAGCATTTT. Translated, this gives CSVAGGGNQPQHF.